Sequencing of this T cell receptor beta chain was carried out in a study of siplizumab effects on memory and regulatory T cells. Study-wide results and limits: Among mappable alloreactive CD4+ clones, the Treg-derived fraction averaged approximately 70% with siplizumab versus around 30% in controls.

Note on this clone: Antigen specificity is unknown.

The length of the CDR3 is 12 residues. V lost 2 bases to trimming and J lost 8 bases, with 6 bases between them. CDR1 is SGHAT and CDR2 is FQNNGV in the germline V gene. Assays were performed on approximately 100,000 TCR templates per sample. The assay was immunoSEQ multiplex PCR, and TCRdb's table has in-frame clones only and misses some. The table includes some 120,000 clones, around 93% detected once. The material sequenced was non-Treg CD4+ T cells sorted from blood. This rearrangement joins TRBV11-2 to TRBJ1-4; no firm D call. This TCR was recovered from a human donor in good health. The CDR3 DNA reads TGTGCCAGCAGCTTAACATCAGAAAAACTGTTTTTT. The encoded protein is CASSLTSEKLFF.